This T cell receptor (beta chain) derives from a study of T cell repertoires in cytomegalovirus infection. This clonotype came up a few times. TCRdb fed the reads into MiXCR, producing one record per CDR3 protein. The repertoire includes roughly 230,000 distinct CDR3 sequences, 15% to 20% of them detected once, and approximately 51% sits in the top ten. Germline trimming cut 4 bases from V and 5 bases from J; bases unmatched to any gene: 12. The CDR3 runs to 15 residues. Germline CDR1 reads SQVTM; CDR2 reads ANQGSEA. The chain uses TRBV29-1 and TRBJ2-5; 8 nucleotides align to TRBD1. Sequenced material: CD8+ T cells from PBMCs. This receptor was identified in a human donor in good health (CMV status not recorded). Some clones in this sample may be carry-over from other donors' samples. CDR3 sequence: CSVVQGQVAWETQYF. The CDR3 DNA follows: TGCAGCGTTGTCCAGGGACAGGTCGCTTGGGAGACCCAGTACTTC.